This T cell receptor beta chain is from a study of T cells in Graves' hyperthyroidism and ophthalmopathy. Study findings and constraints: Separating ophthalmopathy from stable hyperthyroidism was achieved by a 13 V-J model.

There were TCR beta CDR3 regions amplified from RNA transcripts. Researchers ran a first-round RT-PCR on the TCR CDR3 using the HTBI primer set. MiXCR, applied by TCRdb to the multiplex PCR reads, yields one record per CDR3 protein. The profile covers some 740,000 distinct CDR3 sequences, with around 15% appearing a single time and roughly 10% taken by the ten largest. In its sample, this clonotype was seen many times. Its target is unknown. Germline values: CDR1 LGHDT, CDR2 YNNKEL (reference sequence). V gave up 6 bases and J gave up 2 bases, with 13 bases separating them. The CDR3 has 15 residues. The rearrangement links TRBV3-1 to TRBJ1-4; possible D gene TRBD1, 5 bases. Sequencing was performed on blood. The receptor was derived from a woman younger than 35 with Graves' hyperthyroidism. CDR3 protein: CASRLWGDTNEKLFF. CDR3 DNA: TGTGCCAGCAGACTCTGGGGGGACACTAATGAAAAACTGTTTTTT.